This T cell receptor beta chain derives from a study of T cells in Graves' hyperthyroidism and ophthalmopathy. Turning to the study itself: It was at initial diagnosis, before any treatment, that peripheral blood was collected.

This clonotype was detected many times. V was pared by 0 bases and J by 5 bases, with 12 bases between. The CDR3 is 15 residues long. Germline V gene data show CDR1 as SGHRS and CDR2 as YFSETQ. Amplified TCR beta CDR3 regions derived from RNA transcripts. With the HTBI primer set, the TCR CDR3 went through a first round of RT-PCR. In TCRdb, the multiplex PCR reads were re-called with MiXCR into one record per CDR3 protein. The sample has approximately 200,000 distinct CDR3 sequences; around 19% are singletons. The TCR comes from a man between 35 and 55 years old with Graves' hyperthyroidism. This chain links TRBV5-1 with TRBJ1-5, with a tentative D call TRBD1 (6 bases). The material sequenced was blood. For the CDR3, the DNA is TGCGCCAGCAGCTTGGAGGCAGGGGAGGATCAGCCCCAGCATTTT. This gives the protein CASSLEAGEDQPQHF.